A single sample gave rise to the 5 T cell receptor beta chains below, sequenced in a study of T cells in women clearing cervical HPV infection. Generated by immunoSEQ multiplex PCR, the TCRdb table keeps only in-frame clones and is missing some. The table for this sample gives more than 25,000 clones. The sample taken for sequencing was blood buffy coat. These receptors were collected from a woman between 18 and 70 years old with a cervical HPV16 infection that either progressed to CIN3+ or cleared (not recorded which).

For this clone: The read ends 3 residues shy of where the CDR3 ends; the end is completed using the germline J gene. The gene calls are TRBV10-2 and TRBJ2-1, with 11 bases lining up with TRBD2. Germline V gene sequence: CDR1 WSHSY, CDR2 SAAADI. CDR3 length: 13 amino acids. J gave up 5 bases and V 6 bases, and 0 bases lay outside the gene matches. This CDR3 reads CASRLAGDNEQFF. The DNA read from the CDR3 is TGCGCCAGCAGACTAGCGGGAGACAATGAG.

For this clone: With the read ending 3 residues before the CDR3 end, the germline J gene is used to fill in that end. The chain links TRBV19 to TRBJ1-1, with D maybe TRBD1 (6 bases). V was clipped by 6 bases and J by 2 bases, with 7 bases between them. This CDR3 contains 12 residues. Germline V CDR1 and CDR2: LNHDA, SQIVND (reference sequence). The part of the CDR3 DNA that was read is TGTGCCAGTAGGGACAGAAACACTGAA. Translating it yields CASRDRNTE. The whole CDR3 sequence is CASRDRNTEAFF.

The chain's CDR3 is CASSQGEGQPQHF. Incomplete CDR3 DNA: TGTGCCAGCAGCCAAGGCGAGGGGCAGCCC. The V call is TRBV14, the J call TRBJ1-5, with TRBD1 as a possible D gene (5 bases). The missing CDR3 end, 3 residues past where the read stops, is filled in from the germline J gene. This CDR3 comprises 13 residues. Germline-derived CDR1 and CDR2 are SGHDN and FVKESK. V dropped 1 base and J dropped 7 bases, with 8 bases sitting between them. The full variable domain, in which reference TRBV14 and TRBJ1-5 provide the parts outside the CDR3, is EAGVTQFPSHSVIEKGQTVTLRCDPISGHDNLYWYRRVMGKEIKFLLHFVKESKQDESGMPNNRFLAERTGGTYSTLKVQPAELEDSGVYFCASSQGEGQPQHFGDGTRLSIL.

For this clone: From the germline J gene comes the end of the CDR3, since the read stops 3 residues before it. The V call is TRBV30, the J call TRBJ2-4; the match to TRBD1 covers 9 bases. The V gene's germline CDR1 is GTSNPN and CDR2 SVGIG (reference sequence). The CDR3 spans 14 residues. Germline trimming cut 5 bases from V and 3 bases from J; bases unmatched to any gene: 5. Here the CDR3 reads CAWDRGTGKNIQYF. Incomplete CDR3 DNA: TGTGCCTGGGACAGGGGGACCGGCAAAAACATT.

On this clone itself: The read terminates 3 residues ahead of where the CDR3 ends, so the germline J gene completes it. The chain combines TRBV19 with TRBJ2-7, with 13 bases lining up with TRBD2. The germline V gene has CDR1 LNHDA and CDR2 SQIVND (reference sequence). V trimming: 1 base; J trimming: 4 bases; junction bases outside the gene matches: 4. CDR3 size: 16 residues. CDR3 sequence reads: CASSIGGTSGKYEQYF. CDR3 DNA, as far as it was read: TGTGCCAGTAGTATAGGGGGGACTAGCGGGAAGTACGAG. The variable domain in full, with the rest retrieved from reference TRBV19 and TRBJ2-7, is DGGITQSPKYLFRKEGQNVTLSCEQNLNHDAMYWYRQDPGQGLRLIYYSQIVNDFQKGDIAEGYSVSREKKESFPLTVTSAQKNPTAFYLCASSIGGTSGKYEQYFGPGTRLTVT.